These T cell receptor beta chains were read from a single sample in a study of T cell responses to AZD1222 COVID-19 vaccine. Data came from immunoSEQ multiplex PCR; TCRdb stores just in-frame clones and leaves some out. Of about 130,000 clones detected, approximately 91% appear once; the ten largest clones hold about 1.9%. Sample: peripheral blood, taken 28 days after the second AZD1222 dose. These receptors were collected from an adult who received the AZD1222 COVID-19 vaccine. The CDR3 runs from the conserved cysteine through the conserved F or W. D genes are given only for firm matches.

CDR3	DNA	length	D	V	J
CASSPGRASNQPQHF	TGTGCCAGCAGTCCTGGGAGGGCGAGCAATCAGCCCCAGCATTTT	15	-	TRBV2	TRBJ1-5
CASSFGENTEAFF	TGTGCCAGCAGTTTTGGTGAGAACACTGAAGCTTTCTTT	13	-	TRBV12-3/TRBV12-4	TRBJ1-1
CASSLQGTDTEAFF	TGTGCCAGCAGCTTACAGGGTACCGACACTGAAGCTTTCTTT	14	-	TRBV7-9	TRBJ1-1
CASSLQGMGTSGVQTQYF	TGTGCCAGCAGCCTACAGGGGATGGGGACTAGCGGGGTCCAGACCCAGTACTTC	18	TRBD2	TRBV11-3	TRBJ2-5
CASGYWGLPTDTQYF	TGTGCCAGCGGATACTGGGGACTCCCCACAGATACGCAGTATTTT	15	-	TRBV6-5	TRBJ2-3
CASSPSQDGDTQYF	TGTGCCAGCTCACCAAGCCAGGACGGGGATACGCAGTATTTT	14	-	TRBV18	TRBJ2-3
CASSLDSNQPQHF	TGTGCCAGCAGTTTAGATAGCAATCAGCCCCAGCATTTT	13	-	TRBV12-3/TRBV12-4	TRBJ1-5
CASSRDSQNTEAFF	TGTGCCAGCAGCCGGGACAGTCAGAACACTGAAGCTTTCTTT	14	TRBD1	TRBV7-9	TRBJ1-1
CASSPPNRALSYEQYF	TGTGCCAGCTCACCACCGAACAGGGCCCTCTCCTACGAGCAGTACTTC	16	-	TRBV18	TRBJ2-7
CATSGPVKVGSEQYF	TGTGCCACCAGCGGACCTGTCAAGGTAGGGAGTGAGCAGTACTTC	15	-	TRBV15	TRBJ2-7
CSATDGLEKLFF	TGCAGCGCTACCGACGGCCTTGAGAAACTGTTTTTT	12	-	TRBV29-1	TRBJ1-4
CASSPGQGEDYGYTF	TGTGCCAGCTCACCTGGACAGGGGGAGGATTATGGCTACACCTTC	15	TRBD1	TRBV18	TRBJ1-2
CASSPQGAGQPQHF	TGTGCCAGCAGTCCTCAGGGGGCTGGGCAGCCCCAGCATTTT	14	TRBD1	TRBV6-5	TRBJ1-5
CASSLGGANTGELFF	TGTGCCAGCAGCTTAGGAGGAGCGAACACCGGGGAGCTGTTTTTT	15	-	TRBV7-9	TRBJ2-2
CASSRGGFTGELFF	TGTGCCAGCTCTCGAGGGGGGTTCACCGGGGAGCTGTTTTTT	14	-	TRBV28	TRBJ2-2
CASSSGGEQYF	TGTGCCAGCAGCTCCGGGGGCGAGCAGTACTTC	11	-	TRBV7-8	TRBJ2-7
CARGGRAWSSGNTIYF	TGTGCCAGAGGTGGTAGGGCTTGGAGCTCTGGAAACACCATATATTTT	16	-	TRBV19	TRBJ1-3
CACLRQDGRETQYF	TGTGCCTGCCTTAGACAGGACGGTAGAGAGACCCAGTACTTC	14	-	TRBV30	TRBJ2-5
CSAGTVGENYGYTF	TGCAGCGCCGGGACAGTTGGTGAGAACTATGGCTACACCTTC	14	TRBD1	TRBV29-1	TRBJ1-2
CASSHRTYEQYF	TGTGCCAGCAGCCACAGGACCTACGAGCAGTACTTC	12	-	TRBV12-3/TRBV12-4	TRBJ2-7
CAWSVPQETQYF	TGTGCCTGGAGTGTACCCCAAGAGACCCAGTACTTC	12	-	TRBV30	TRBJ2-5
CASSRTGGNQPQHF	TGTGCCAGCAGCAGGACCGGGGGCAATCAGCCCCAGCATTTT	14	-	TRBV2	TRBJ1-5
CAVTGFGGYTF	TGTGCCGTCACAGGGTTTGGGGGCTACACCTTC	11	-	TRBV19	TRBJ1-2
CATSDFGLRGSSGNEQFF	TGTGCCACCAGTGATTTTGGGCTTCGCGGGAGTTCCGGGAATGAGCAGTTCTTC	18	TRBD2	TRBV24-1	TRBJ2-1
CAITDRGYGYTF	TGTGCCATTACTGACAGGGGTTATGGCTACACCTTC	12	TRBD1	TRBV19	TRBJ1-2
CASSPRGTGGLNEQFF	TGTGCCAGTAGTCCCAGGGGGACAGGGGGTCTTAATGAGCAGTTCTTC	16	TRBD1	TRBV19	TRBJ2-1
CASSLLGQNTEAFF	TGTGCCAGCAGCTTGTTGGGCCAGAACACTGAAGCTTTCTTT	14	-	TRBV5-4	TRBJ1-1
CASSLEVEGANYGYTF	TGCGCCAGCAGCTTGGAAGTTGAGGGGGCCAACTATGGCTACACCTTC	16	TRBD1	TRBV5-1	TRBJ1-2